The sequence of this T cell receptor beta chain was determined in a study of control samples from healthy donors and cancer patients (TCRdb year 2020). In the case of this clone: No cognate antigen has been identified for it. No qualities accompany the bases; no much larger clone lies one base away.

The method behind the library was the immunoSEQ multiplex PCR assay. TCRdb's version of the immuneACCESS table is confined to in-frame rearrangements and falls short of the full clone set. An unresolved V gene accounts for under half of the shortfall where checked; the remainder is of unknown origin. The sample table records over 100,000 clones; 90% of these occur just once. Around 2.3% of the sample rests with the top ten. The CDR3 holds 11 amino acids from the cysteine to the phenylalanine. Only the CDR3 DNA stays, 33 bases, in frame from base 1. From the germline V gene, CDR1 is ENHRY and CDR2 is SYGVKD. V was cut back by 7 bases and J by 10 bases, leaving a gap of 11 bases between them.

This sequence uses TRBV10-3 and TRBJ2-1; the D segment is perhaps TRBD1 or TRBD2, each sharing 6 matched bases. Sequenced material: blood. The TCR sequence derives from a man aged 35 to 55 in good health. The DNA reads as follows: TGTGCCATCAAAGGGGGGCGAGAGCAGTTCTTC. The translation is CAIKGGREQFF.